This T cell receptor (beta chain) was recorded in a study of OX40 agonist ivuxolimab in advanced cancers. Study-level background: Each dose-escalation patient presented with hepatocellular carcinoma, melanoma, renal cell or head and neck cancer. Participants, 75% to 90% male, averaged approximately 56 years of age, ranging from roughly 23 to 80. Points from the study as a whole: At 0.1 to 3.0 mg/kg and by week 6, CD4+ and CD8+ T cells in the blood had expanded clonally. The authors did not determine the antigen specificity of the expanded peripheral T cells.

The data were produced by immunoSEQ multiplex PCR, yet TCRdb's version contains in-frame clones alone and is incomplete. Here the sample spans over 50,000 clones, nearly 95% being singletons. As to this clone: What it binds is unknown. The junction does not match germline at one end; this may be a read error.

Germline lookup yields CDR1 LNHDA and CDR2 SQIVND (reference sequence). This CDR3 has 13 amino acids. The V gene is TRBV19, the J gene TRBJ2-7; 9 nucleotides agree with TRBD2. The source of this sequence is an adult with an advanced solid tumor such as melanoma, head and neck, liver or kidney cancer. The sequencing here drew on CD4+ or CD8+ T cells sorted from blood, taken in a trial of the OX40 agonist ivuxolimab. The CDR3 reads CASAGTSNSEEYF. In nucleotides, the CDR3 is TGTGCCAGTGCCGGGACTAGCAATTCCGAGGAGTACTTC.